The text below deals with one TCR beta chain. The clone's antigen remains unknown. No quality values exist for individual bases; no much larger clone is one base distant. These data originate in a study of Ad26.COV2.S vaccination and SARS-CoV-2 variants (dated by TCRdb to the early 2020s). As for the study more broadly: Vaccine-arm donors came from COV1001, a multicentre, randomized, double-blind, placebo-controlled phase I-IIa trial of Ad26.COV2.S in healthy adults. Ad26.COV2.S was administered intramuscularly at 5 x 10^10 or 1 x 10^11 viral particles, either as a single shot or as two shots given 56 days apart. TCRbeta repertoire sequencing was used to assess the specificity and breadth of SARS-CoV-2-reactive T cell receptors after Ad26.COV2.S vaccination. The TCR-sequenced set comprised approximately 30 samples: about 19 Ad26.COV2.S vaccine recipients, 5 placebo recipients and 8 SARS-CoV-2 convalescent individuals. Trial participants were randomized into five groups of five, in which low-dose or high-dose Ad26.COV2.S was given once or twice, or placebo was given on both occasions. Throughout the experiments and outcome assessment, investigators stayed blinded to trial group allocation. Study-wide findings and limitations: Non-spike TCR breadth was comparable between vaccine and placebo recipients, consistent with the vaccine containing only spike. Substantial breadth of spike-specific CD8+ and CD4+ T cell responses was reported after vaccination. Ad26.COV2.S recipients had higher spike-specific TCR breadth than placebo recipients (P = 0.0014). The authors noted that total T cell responses may have been underestimated by the TCR breadth and depth analyses. The study lacked the statistical power to compare responses across vaccine doses or regimens.

The immunoSEQ Assay was the method used to sequence TCRbeta CDR3 regions. After extraction, genomic DNA underwent amplification by bias-controlled multiplex PCR, followed by high-throughput sequencing. As for the original processing: To quantify the absolute abundance of each unique TCRbeta CDR3 region, sequences were collapsed and filtered. T cell fraction was estimated by normalization of TCRbeta template counts to usable DNA, with usable DNA being measured through amplification of reference genes present in all nucleated cells. Repertoire TCRs were annotated as SARS-CoV-2-specific by exact matching of V gene, CDR3 amino acid sequence and J gene to a known reactive TCR set. The reference SARS-CoV-2 TCR set was obtained from MIRA and was filtered for enrichment in COVID-19-positive ImmuneCODE repertoires, whereby public or cross-reactive TCRs were removed. Using the MIRA antigens, annotated TCRs were further analysed by specific ORF or by position within an ORF. Depth was the summed frequency of annotated unique rearrangements, while breadth was defined as annotated unique rearrangements over total unique productive rearrangements. Two-sided Wilcoxon rank-sum tests were used to compare TCR breadth between groups. The source is immuneACCESS, and TCRdb retained only in-frame sequences with V and J called. Part of the clones is not carried over; for the studies checked, unresolved V genes explain less than half of this, and the remainder is unexplained. Clonal size and the V and J genes are those of that table, whereas D and trimming came from the DNA. The table for this sample lists 440,000 or so clones; 89% of them were counted only once. The ten largest clones add up to around 1.8% of the sample.

CDR1 is given as MNHEY and CDR2 as SVGAGI, both from the germline V gene. Trimming costs V 9 bases and J 7 bases, and their ends lie 16 bases apart. From its cysteine to its phenylalanine, the CDR3 spans 13 amino acids. The kept DNA is CDR3 alone, 39 bases in frame from the first base. Read against the paper, the sample's treatment or condition label means: around 19 received Ad26.COV2.S at low or high dose, single or two shots; 5 received placebo; per-sample allocation not given. For vaccine and placebo recipients, repertoires were sequenced using samples collected on day 63 after the first injection. In Cohort 1b, about 27 adults aged 18-55 years were enrolled at a single site in Boston, USA, between 29 July and 7 August 2020. As a vaccine, Ad26.COV2.S was a replication-incompetent adenovirus type 26 vector that expressed a prefusion-stabilized SARS-CoV-2 spike protein derived from the original Wuhan strain.

Sequences were derived from peripheral blood, sampled in a trial of Ad26.COV2.S vaccine versus placebo. This chain joins TRBV6-5 to TRBJ2-1; the D element could tentatively be TRBD1 or TRBD2, as 5 bases agree for each. The TCR sequence derives from a person aged 18 to 65 who received the Ad26.COV2.S COVID-19 vaccine or a placebo. This receptor carries the CDR3 CASRPGPSNEQFF. The DNA reads TGTGCCAGTCGACCGGGACCCTCGAATGAGCAGTTCTTC.